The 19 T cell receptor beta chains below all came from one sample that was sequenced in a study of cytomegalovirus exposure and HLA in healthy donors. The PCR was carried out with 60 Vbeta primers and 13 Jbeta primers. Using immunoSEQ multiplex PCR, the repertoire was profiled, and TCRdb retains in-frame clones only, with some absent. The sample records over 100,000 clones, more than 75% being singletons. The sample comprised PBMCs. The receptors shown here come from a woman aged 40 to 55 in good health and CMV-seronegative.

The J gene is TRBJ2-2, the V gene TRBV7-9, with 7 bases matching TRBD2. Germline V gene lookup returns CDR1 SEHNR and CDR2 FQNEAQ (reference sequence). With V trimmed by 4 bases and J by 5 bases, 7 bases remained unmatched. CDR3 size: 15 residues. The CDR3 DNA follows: TGTGCCAGCAGCTCTTTAGCGGGTGGAACCGGGGAGCTGTTTTTT. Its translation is CASSSLAGGTGELFF. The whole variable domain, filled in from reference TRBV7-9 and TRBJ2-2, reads DTGVSQNPRHKITKRGQNVTFRCDPISEHNRLYWYRQTLGQGPEFLTYFQNEAQLEKSRLLSDRFSAERPKGSFSTLEIQRTEQGDSAMYLCASSSLAGGTGELFFGEGSRLTVL.

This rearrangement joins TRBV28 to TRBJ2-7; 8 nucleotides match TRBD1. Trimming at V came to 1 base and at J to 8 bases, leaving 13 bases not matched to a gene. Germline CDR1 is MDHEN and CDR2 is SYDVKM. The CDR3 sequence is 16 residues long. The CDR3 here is CASSLSQGAASSKQYF. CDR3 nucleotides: TGTGCCAGCAGTTTATCTCAGGGGGCGGCGAGTTCCAAGCAGTACTTC.

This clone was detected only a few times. Here the CDR3 DNA reads TGTGCCAGCACCGACTCCTGGTATGGCTACACCTTC. This translates into CASTDSWYGYTF. The V gene is TRBV2, the J gene TRBJ1-2; D not resolved. Between the trimmed V and J ends, which lost 7 bases and 5 bases, there was a span of 11 bases. Germline V gene data show CDR1 as SNHLY and CDR2 as FYNNEI. This CDR3 is 12 amino acids long. The full variable domain, completed using reference TRBV2 and TRBJ1-2, is EPEVTQTPSHQVTQMGQEVILRCVPISNHLYFYWYRQILGQKVEFLVSFYNNEISEKSEIFDDQFSVERPDGSNFTLKIRSTKLEDSAMYFCASTDSWYGYTFGSGTRLTVV.

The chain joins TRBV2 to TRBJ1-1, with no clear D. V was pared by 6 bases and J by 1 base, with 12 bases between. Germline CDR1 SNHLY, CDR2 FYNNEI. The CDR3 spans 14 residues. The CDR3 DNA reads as TGTGCCAGCAGGGGAGAGGCCAGGAACACTGAAGCTTTCTTT. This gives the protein CASRGEARNTEAFF.

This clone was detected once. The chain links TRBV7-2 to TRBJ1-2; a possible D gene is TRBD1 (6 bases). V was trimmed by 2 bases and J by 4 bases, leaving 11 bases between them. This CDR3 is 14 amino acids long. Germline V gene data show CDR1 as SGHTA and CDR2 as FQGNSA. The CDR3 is CASSLLLDSYGYTF. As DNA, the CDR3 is TGTGCCAGCAGCTTACTTTTGGACAGCTATGGCTACACCTTC.

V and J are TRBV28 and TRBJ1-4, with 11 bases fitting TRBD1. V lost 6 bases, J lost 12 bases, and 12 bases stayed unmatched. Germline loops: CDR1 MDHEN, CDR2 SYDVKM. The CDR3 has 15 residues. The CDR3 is CASSLPGTGGGELFF. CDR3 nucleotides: TGTGCCAGCAGCTTACCCGGGACAGGGGGGGGAGAACTGTTTTTT.

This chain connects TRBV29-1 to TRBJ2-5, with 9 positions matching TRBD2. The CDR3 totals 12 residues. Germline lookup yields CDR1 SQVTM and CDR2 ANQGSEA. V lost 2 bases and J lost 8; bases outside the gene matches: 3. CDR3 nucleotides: TGCAGCGTTGAACAGCGGGAGGACACCCAGTACTTC. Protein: CSVEQREDTQYF. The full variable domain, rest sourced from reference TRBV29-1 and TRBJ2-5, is SAVISQKPSRDICQRGTSLTIQCQVDSQVTMMFWYRQQPGQSLTLIATANQGSEATYESGFVIDKFPISRPNLTFSTLTVSNMSPEDSSIYLCSVEQREDTQYFGPGTRLLVL.

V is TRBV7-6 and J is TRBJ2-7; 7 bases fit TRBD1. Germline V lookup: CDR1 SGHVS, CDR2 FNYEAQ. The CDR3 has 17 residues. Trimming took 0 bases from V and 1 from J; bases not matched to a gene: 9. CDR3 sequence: CASSLASPSQGSYEQYF. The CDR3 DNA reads TGTGCCAGCAGCTTAGCGAGTCCCTCACAGGGGTCCTACGAGCAGTACTTC.

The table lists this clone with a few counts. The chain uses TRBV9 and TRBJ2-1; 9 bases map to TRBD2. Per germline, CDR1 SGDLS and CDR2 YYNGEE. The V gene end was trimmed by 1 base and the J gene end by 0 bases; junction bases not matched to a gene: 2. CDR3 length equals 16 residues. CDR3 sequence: CASSVTSGHSYNEQFF. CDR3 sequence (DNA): TGTGCCAGCAGCGTAACTAGCGGGCACTCCTACAATGAGCAGTTCTTC.

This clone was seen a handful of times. The CDR3 here is CASSVAPFGEQYF. The CDR3 region has the DNA TGTGCCAGCAGCGTAGCTCCTTTCGGGGAGCAGTACTTC. The chain couples TRBV9 to TRBJ2-7; D ambiguous. Germline CDR1 and CDR2: SGDLS and YYNGEE. Trimming removed 0 bases from V and 7 bases from J, with 11 bases in between. The CDR3 runs to 13 residues.

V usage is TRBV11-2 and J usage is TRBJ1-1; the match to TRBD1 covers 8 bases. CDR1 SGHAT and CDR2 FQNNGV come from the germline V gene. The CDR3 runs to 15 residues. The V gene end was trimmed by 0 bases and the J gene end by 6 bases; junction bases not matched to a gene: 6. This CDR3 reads CASSLETGEYSEAFF. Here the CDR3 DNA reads TGTGCCAGCAGCTTAGAGACAGGGGAATACTCTGAAGCTTTCTTT.

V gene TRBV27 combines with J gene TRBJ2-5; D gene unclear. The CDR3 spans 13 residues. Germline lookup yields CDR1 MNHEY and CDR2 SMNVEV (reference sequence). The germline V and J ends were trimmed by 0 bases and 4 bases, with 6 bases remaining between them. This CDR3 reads CASSLSLRETQYF. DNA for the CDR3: TGTGCCAGCAGTTTATCCCTACGAGAGACCCAGTACTTC.

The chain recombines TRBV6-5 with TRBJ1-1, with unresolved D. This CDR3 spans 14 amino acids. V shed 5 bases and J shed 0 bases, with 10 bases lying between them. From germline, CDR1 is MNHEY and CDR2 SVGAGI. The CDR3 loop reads CASSPESLNTEAFF. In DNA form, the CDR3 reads TGTGCCAGCAGTCCAGAATCATTGAACACTGAAGCTTTCTTT.

The CDR3 sequence: CASSLEFPGQGTYEQYF. The DNA of the CDR3 is TGTGCCAGCAGCTTAGAATTCCCCGGACAGGGGACCTACGAGCAGTACTTC. J is TRBJ2-7 and V is TRBV7-6, with 9 bases that match TRBD1. Germline CDR1 is SGHVS and CDR2 is FNYEAQ. Trimming took 1 base from V and 2 from J; bases not matched to a gene: 9. This CDR3 is 17 amino acids long.

CDR3 sequence reads: CSVEVWSGVTQYF. CDR3 nucleotide sequence: TGCAGCGTTGAAGTGTGGTCCGGGGTTACGCAGTATTTT. The chain carries TRBV29-1 and TRBJ2-3; D may be TRBD2 (5 bases). Germline loops: CDR1 SQVTM, CDR2 ANQGSEA. The CDR3 loop spans 13 amino acids. V was shortened by 1 base and J by 8 bases, with 13 bases between the two germline ends.

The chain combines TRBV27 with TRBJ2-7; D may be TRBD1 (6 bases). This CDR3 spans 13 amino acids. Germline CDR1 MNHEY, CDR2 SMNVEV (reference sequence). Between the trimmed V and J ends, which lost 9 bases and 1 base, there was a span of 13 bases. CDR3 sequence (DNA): TGTGCCAGTGCACAGGGTTCTTCCTACGAGCAGTACTTC. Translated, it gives CASAQGSSYEQYF.

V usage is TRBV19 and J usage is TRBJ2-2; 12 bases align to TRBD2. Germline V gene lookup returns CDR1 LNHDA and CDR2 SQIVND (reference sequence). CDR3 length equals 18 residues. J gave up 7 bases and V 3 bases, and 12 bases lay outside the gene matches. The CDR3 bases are TGTGCCAGTAGTATTTTGCAACCCGGGACTAGCGGGCACGGGGAGCTGTTTTTT. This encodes CASSILQPGTSGHGELFF.

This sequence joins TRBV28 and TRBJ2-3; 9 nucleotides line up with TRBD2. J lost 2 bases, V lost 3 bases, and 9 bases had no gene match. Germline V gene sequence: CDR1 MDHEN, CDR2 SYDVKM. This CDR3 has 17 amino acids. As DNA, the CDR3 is TGTGCCAGCAGTTTTTACAGCGGGAGGTCTGTCACAGATACGCAGTATTTT. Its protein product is CASSFYSGRSVTDTQYF.

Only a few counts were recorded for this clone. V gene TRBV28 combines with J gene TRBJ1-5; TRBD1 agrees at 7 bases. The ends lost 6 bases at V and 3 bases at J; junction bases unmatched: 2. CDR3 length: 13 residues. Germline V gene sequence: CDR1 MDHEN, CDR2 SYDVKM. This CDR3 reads CASRTGNNQPQHF. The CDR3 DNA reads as TGTGCCAGCAGGACAGGGAACAATCAGCCCCAGCATTTT.